A selection of T cell receptor beta chains follows, all from one sample in a study of T-cell memory formation after mild COVID-19. TCRdb independently ran MiXCR on the 5' RACE reads; one entry per CDR3 protein. The table has roughly 110,000 distinct CDR3 sequences, roughly an eighth seen once. The sample taken for sequencing was PBMCs or a T cell subset sorted from them (not recorded which). The receptor set was obtained from a man aged 18 to 30 who had mild COVID-19 (a few samples of this study predate the infection). Cell type and time point are not known. The CDR3 runs from the conserved cysteine through the conserved F or W. D genes are given only for firm matches. Some rows have no size entry. The others give once, few or many, or a class for an expanded clone.

v_gene: TRBV24-1; abundance: .; d_gene: .; j_gene: TRBJ2-3; CDR3nt: TGTGCCACCAGTGCCGTGGGGTCAGATACGCAGTATTTT; CDR3aa: CATSAVGSDTQYF
v_gene: TRBV7-9; abundance: few; d_gene: .; j_gene: TRBJ2-5; CDR3nt: TGTGCCTCGTCCTCAGGGGACCAAGAGACCCAGTACTTC; CDR3aa: CASSSGDQETQYF
v_gene: TRBV6-2/TRBV6-3; abundance: many; d_gene: TRBD1; j_gene: TRBJ2-3; CDR3nt: TGTGCCACCACGACAGGGGGCATGACAGATACGCAGTATTTT; CDR3aa: CATTTGGMTDTQYF
v_gene: TRBV7-9; abundance: .; d_gene: TRBD2; j_gene: TRBJ2-1; CDR3nt: TGTGCCAGCAGTCCTAGCGGGGGCCTCTCCTACAATGAGCAGTTCTTC; CDR3aa: CASSPSGGLSYNEQFF
v_gene: TRBV6-2/TRBV6-3; abundance: .; d_gene: TRBD1; j_gene: TRBJ2-7; CDR3nt: TGTGCCAGCAGTCGCCGACAGGGACACGAGCAGTACTTC; CDR3aa: CASSRRQGHEQYF
v_gene: TRBV2; abundance: many; d_gene: .; j_gene: TRBJ2-5; CDR3nt: TGTGCCAGCAGTGAAGGGGAGACCCAGTACTTC; CDR3aa: CASSEGETQYF
v_gene: TRBV5-1; abundance: few; d_gene: TRBD1; j_gene: TRBJ2-5; CDR3nt: TGCGCCAGCAGCTCCCGGGGGACAGGGGCAGAGACCCAGTACTTC; CDR3aa: CASSSRGTGAETQYF
v_gene: TRBV6-1; abundance: .; d_gene: .; j_gene: TRBJ1-1; CDR3nt: TGTGCCAGCAGTCTTGGGGACCTTTCGGGGGACACTGAAGCTTTCTTT; CDR3aa: CASSLGDLSGDTEAFF
v_gene: TRBV7-9; abundance: many; d_gene: TRBD1; j_gene: TRBJ2-2; CDR3nt: TGTGCCAGCAGCTTATCCCCCGGGACAGAGAGCACCGGGGAGCTGTTTTTT; CDR3aa: CASSLSPGTESTGELFF
v_gene: TRBV18; abundance: .; d_gene: .; j_gene: TRBJ1-1; CDR3nt: TGTGCCAGCTCACGCGGTCCCGACGACACTGAAGCTTTCTTT; CDR3aa: CASSRGPDDTEAFF
v_gene: TRBV27; abundance: .; d_gene: .; j_gene: TRBJ1-2; CDR3nt: TGTGCCAGCAGTTTCTCTGGACAAAGGGGCTACACCTTC; CDR3aa: CASSFSGQRGYTF
v_gene: TRBV4-1; abundance: .; d_gene: .; j_gene: TRBJ2-7; CDR3nt: TGCGCCAGCAGCCAAGAATCCAGGGCCTACGAGCAGTACTTC; CDR3aa: CASSQESRAYEQYF
v_gene: TRBV14; abundance: .; d_gene: .; j_gene: TRBJ2-1; CDR3nt: TGTGCCAGCAGCCAAACAAAGCAGGGACGAAGTGAGCAGTTCTTC; CDR3aa: CASSQTKQGRSEQFF
v_gene: TRBV14; abundance: .; d_gene: TRBD1; j_gene: TRBJ1-1; CDR3nt: TGTGCCAGCAGCCAAGGCGCGACAGGGAAAGCTTTCTTT; CDR3aa: CASSQGATGKAFF
v_gene: TRBV7-2; abundance: .; d_gene: .; j_gene: TRBJ1-1; CDR3nt: TGTGCCAGCAGCTTAAGCACGGCTGACGCTTTCTTT; CDR3aa: CASSLSTADAFF
v_gene: TRBV7-9; abundance: few; d_gene: .; j_gene: TRBJ2-1; CDR3nt: TGTGCCAGCAGCTACGCTGCTAATGAGCAGTTCTTC; CDR3aa: CASSYAANEQFF
v_gene: TRBV12-3/TRBV12-4; abundance: .; d_gene: .; j_gene: TRBJ1-3; CDR3nt: TGTGCCAGCGACAGGAGAAACCCTGGAAACACCATATATTTT; CDR3aa: CASDRRNPGNTIYF
v_gene: TRBV7-8; abundance: few; d_gene: .; j_gene: TRBJ1-5; CDR3nt: TGTGCCAGCAGCCCCGCTAGGGTGAGCAATCAGCCCCAGCATTTT; CDR3aa: CASSPARVSNQPQHF
v_gene: TRBV4-3; abundance: .; d_gene: .; j_gene: TRBJ1-2; CDR3nt: TGCGCCAGCAGTACAACAGGGAACTATGGCTACACCTTC; CDR3aa: CASSTTGNYGYTF
v_gene: TRBV27; abundance: few; d_gene: .; j_gene: TRBJ1-1; CDR3nt: TGTGCCAGCAGTTTATACGGGGGCGAGTTGGGCACTGAAGCTTTCTTT; CDR3aa: CASSLYGGELGTEAFF
v_gene: TRBV4-1; abundance: few; d_gene: .; j_gene: TRBJ2-5; CDR3nt: TGCGCCAGCAGCCCCGCTAAGGGGCAGGGGGGTTTACAAGAGACCCAGTACTTC; CDR3aa: CASSPAKGQGGLQETQYF
v_gene: TRBV12-3/TRBV12-4; abundance: few; d_gene: .; j_gene: TRBJ2-5; CDR3nt: TGTGCCAGCAGTTTACGCGCCAGTCAAGAGACCCAGTACTTC; CDR3aa: CASSLRASQETQYF
v_gene: TRBV4-1; abundance: many; d_gene: .; j_gene: TRBJ2-7; CDR3nt: TGCGCCAGCAGCCTAAGCGGAGGGGTAGCGGCAATTTACGAGCAGTACTTC; CDR3aa: CASSLSGGVAAIYEQYF
v_gene: TRBV4-1; abundance: few; d_gene: TRBD2; j_gene: TRBJ2-1; CDR3nt: TGCGCCAGCAGCCAAGTTGCCTCTAGCGGGGGGTTCGGGTATGAGCAGTTCTTC; CDR3aa: CASSQVASSGGFGYEQFF
v_gene: TRBV27; abundance: few; d_gene: TRBD1; j_gene: TRBJ1-1; CDR3nt: TGTGCCAGCAGACAAACCGGGACAGGGGGCTACACTGAAGCTTTCTTT; CDR3aa: CASRQTGTGGYTEAFF
v_gene: TRBV6-2/TRBV6-3; abundance: few; d_gene: .; j_gene: TRBJ1-2; CDR3nt: TGTGCCAGCAGTTCCCATCCCAAGCGGGGCTACACCTTC; CDR3aa: CASSSHPKRGYTF
v_gene: TRBV29-1; abundance: .; d_gene: .; j_gene: TRBJ1-2; CDR3nt: TGCAGCGTGGAGGATCTATACTATGGCTACACCTTC; CDR3aa: CSVEDLYYGYTF
v_gene: TRBV4-3; abundance: many; d_gene: .; j_gene: TRBJ2-7; CDR3nt: TGCGCCAGCAGCCAAGAGGCCTCGGCCTACGAGCAGTACTTC; CDR3aa: CASSQEASAYEQYF
v_gene: TRBV12-3/TRBV12-4; abundance: few; d_gene: .; j_gene: TRBJ2-7; CDR3nt: TGTGCCAGCAGTCAAGGACTCTCCTACGAGCAGTACTTC; CDR3aa: CASSQGLSYEQYF
v_gene: TRBV7-9; abundance: many; d_gene: .; j_gene: TRBJ2-7; CDR3nt: TGTGCCAGCAGCTTAGTAGCTGGTACCTACGAGCAGTACTTC; CDR3aa: CASSLVAGTYEQYF
v_gene: TRBV12-3/TRBV12-4; abundance: few; d_gene: .; j_gene: TRBJ1-4; CDR3nt: TGTGCCAGCAGTTGGGGGGTACGAATGGGCGAAAAACTGTTTTTT; CDR3aa: CASSWGVRMGEKLFF
v_gene: TRBV10-3; abundance: few; d_gene: .; j_gene: TRBJ2-5; CDR3nt: TGTGCCATCAGACCCGACAGTCAAGAGACCCAGTACTTC; CDR3aa: CAIRPDSQETQYF
v_gene: TRBV4-1; abundance: few; d_gene: .; j_gene: TRBJ1-4; CDR3nt: TGCGCCAGCAGCCGATTACCCGCAACTAATGAAAAACTGTTTTTT; CDR3aa: CASSRLPATNEKLFF
v_gene: TRBV12-3/TRBV12-4; abundance: .; d_gene: .; j_gene: TRBJ2-3; CDR3nt: TGTGCCAGCAGTTTATCTTCATCGAGCACAGATACGCAGTATTTT; CDR3aa: CASSLSSSSTDTQYF
v_gene: TRBV4-3; abundance: .; d_gene: .; j_gene: TRBJ2-6; CDR3nt: TGCGCCAGCAGCCAAGTGAGCTCTGGGGCCAACGTCCTGACTTTC; CDR3aa: CASSQVSSGANVLTF
v_gene: TRBV20-1; abundance: .; d_gene: .; j_gene: TRBJ2-7; CDR3nt: TGCAGTGCGCAGAACTACGAGCAGTACTTC; CDR3aa: CSAQNYEQYF
v_gene: TRBV20-1; abundance: many; d_gene: .; j_gene: TRBJ2-3; CDR3nt: TGCAGTGCGCGAGAGGAGGTGGATACGCAGTATTTT; CDR3aa: CSAREEVDTQYF
v_gene: TRBV12-3/TRBV12-4; abundance: few; d_gene: .; j_gene: TRBJ2-3; CDR3nt: TGTGCCAGCATTCTCGGGGTAGCTAGCACAGATACGCAGTATTTT; CDR3aa: CASILGVASTDTQYF
v_gene: TRBV5-1; abundance: once; d_gene: .; j_gene: TRBJ1-2; CDR3nt: TGCGCCAGCAGCTTGAAGGGGATTTATGGCTACACCTTC; CDR3aa: CASSLKGIYGYTF
v_gene: TRBV20-1; abundance: .; d_gene: TRBD1; j_gene: TRBJ2-5; CDR3nt: TGCAGTGCTAGGGCCGGAGACAGGGTCCAAGAGACCCAGTACTTC; CDR3aa: CSARAGDRVQETQYF
v_gene: TRBV5-8; abundance: .; d_gene: .; j_gene: TRBJ2-1; CDR3nt: TGTGCCAGCAGCCAGGGCAGTGAGCAGTTCTTC; CDR3aa: CASSQGSEQFF
v_gene: TRBV7-9; abundance: .; d_gene: TRBD2; j_gene: TRBJ2-3; CDR3nt: TGTGCCAGCAGCCCCCCGCCCGGACTAGCGGGAGGAGATACGCAGTATTTT; CDR3aa: CASSPPPGLAGGDTQYF
v_gene: TRBV6-5; abundance: few; d_gene: .; j_gene: TRBJ2-1; CDR3nt: TGTGCCAGCAGTTACTCGAGCCTTAGCTCCTACAATGAGCAGTTCTTC; CDR3aa: CASSYSSLSSYNEQFF
v_gene: TRBV7-9; abundance: .; d_gene: .; j_gene: TRBJ2-1; CDR3nt: TGTGCCAGCAGCCCCCCAGGGAACCCCATCTACAATGAGCAGTTCTTC; CDR3aa: CASSPPGNPIYNEQFF
v_gene: TRBV6-6; abundance: .; d_gene: .; j_gene: TRBJ2-3; CDR3nt: TGTGCCAGCAGTTATGGGGAATCCACAGATACGCAGTATTTT; CDR3aa: CASSYGESTDTQYF
v_gene: TRBV19; abundance: .; d_gene: .; j_gene: TRBJ1-5; CDR3nt: TGTGCCAGTCATTGGACGGGCAGGAGCAATCAGCCCCAGCATTTT; CDR3aa: CASHWTGRSNQPQHF
v_gene: TRBV18; abundance: few; d_gene: TRBD2; j_gene: TRBJ2-6; CDR3nt: TGTGCCAGCTCACAACCGCGGGGGTCTGGGGCCAACGTCCTGACTTTC; CDR3aa: CASSQPRGSGANVLTF